What follows are 31 T cell receptor beta chains derived from one specimen sequenced in a study of cytomegalovirus exposure and HLA in healthy donors. Both 60 Vbeta primers and 13 Jbeta primers went into the PCR. Clones were sequenced by immunoSEQ multiplex PCR, and TCRdb holds only the in-frame ones, with some missing. Of approximately 110,000 clones listed, over 9.5% are singletons. Source material: PBMCs. The receptors were gathered from a man in his forties in good health and CMV-seropositive.

The chain joins TRBV4-1 to TRBJ2-2; 7 nucleotides match TRBD1. Germline loops: CDR1 MGHRA, CDR2 YSYEKL. J lost 7 bases, V lost 5 bases, and 13 bases had no gene match. There are 16 residues in the CDR3. This CDR3 reads CASSSNRDRLFGELFF. The CDR3 bases are TGCGCCAGCAGCAGTAACCGGGACAGACTTTTCGGGGAGCTGTTTTTT.

The V call is TRBV11-2, the J call TRBJ2-6; D not resolved. Trimming removed 5 bases at V and 0 bases at J, with 17 bases between. The CDR3 spans 18 residues. Germline loops: CDR1 SGHAT, CDR2 FQNNGV. The chain's CDR3 is CASSLNLDQISGANVLTF. The DNA for the CDR3 is TGTGCCAGCAGCCTGAACCTAGACCAGATCTCTGGGGCCAACGTCCTGACTTTC.

V gene TRBV5-1 combines with J gene TRBJ1-1; D gene uncertain. CDR1 is SGHRS and CDR2 is YFSETQ in the germline V gene. Trimming shortened V by 1 base and J by 6 bases, and 10 bases separated the two germline ends. This CDR3 contains 13 residues. The CDR3 coding sequence is TGCGCCAGCAGCTTGCCCGGGAGCGCTGAAGCTTTCTTT. Protein product: CASSLPGSAEAFF. The variable domain in full, with the rest retrieved from reference TRBV5-1 and TRBJ1-1, is KAGVTQTPRYLIKTRGQQVTLSCSPISGHRSVSWYQQTPGQGLQFLFEYFSETQRNKGNFPGRFSGRQFSNSRSEMNVSTLELGDSALYLCASSLPGSAEAFFGQGTRLTVV.

The chain employs TRBV29-1 and TRBJ1-1; no firm D call. Germline V gene sequence: CDR1 SQVTM, CDR2 ANQGSEA. V lost 6 bases and J 5 bases, leaving 10 bases between the germline ends. CDR3 length: 11 amino acids. CDR3 coding DNA: TGCAGCGTAACAGATTTTACTGAAGCTTTCTTT. Its protein is CSVTDFTEAFF.

This clone was counted a few times. The rearrangement links TRBV18 to TRBJ2-6; D gene unclear. From germline, CDR1 is KGHSH and CDR2 LQKENI. Trimming took off 0 bases at V and 4 bases at J, with 7 bases between the two ends. The CDR3 runs 15 residues. The CDR3 region has the DNA TGTGCCAGCTCACCACCCGGGTCCGGGGCCAACGTCCTGACTTTC. Amino acids: CASSPPGSGANVLTF.

This clone was seen a few times. V and J are TRBV7-9 and TRBJ1-1; 8 positions match TRBD1. Germline loops: CDR1 SEHNR, CDR2 FQNEAQ (reference sequence). V lost 9 bases and J lost 6; bases outside the gene matches: 9. There are 13 residues in the CDR3. The CDR3 DNA reads TGTGCCAGAAGGCAGGGGGCAGTGGCTGAAGCTTTCTTT. Translated, it gives CARRQGAVAEAFF.

This chain joins TRBV25-1 and TRBJ2-7, with 7 bases fitting TRBD1. CDR3 length equals 16 residues. Germline assignment: CDR1 MGHDK and CDR2 SYGVNS. Germline trimming cut 5 bases from V and 1 base from J; bases unmatched to any gene: 11. CDR3 coding DNA: TGTGCCAGCAGTAGCATGGTGGAGACAGGGTCCTACGAGCAGTACTTC. Translating it yields CASSSMVETGSYEQYF.

This clone has only a few counts. This sequence joins TRBV10-2 and TRBJ2-5; D gene unclear. The germline V and J ends were trimmed by 3 bases and 3 bases, with 11 bases remaining between them. The CDR3 has 14 amino acids. Germline V CDR1 and CDR2: WSHSY, SAAADI. CDR3 amino acids: CASSEEHLEETQYF. The CDR3 DNA sequence: TGCGCCAGCAGTGAAGAACACCTCGAAGAGACCCAGTACTTC.

J is TRBJ2-5 and V is TRBV6-1, with TRBD1 identical over 7 bases. This CDR3 region has 13 residues. The V gene's germline CDR1 is MNHNS and CDR2 SASEGT. V shed 10 bases, J shed 7 bases, and the junction held 12 bases outside the gene matches. CDR3 in amino acids: CANRGSPGGTQYF. CDR3 nucleotides: TGTGCCAACAGGGGCTCGCCAGGTGGGACCCAGTACTTC.

Only one count was recorded for this clone. The chain links TRBV4-2 to TRBJ2-1; 8 nucleotides line up with TRBD1. After removal of 0 bases from V and 7 bases from J, the junction contained 11 bases not matched to a gene. The germline V gene has CDR1 LGHNA and CDR2 YNFKEQ. The CDR3 loop spans 17 amino acids. The CDR3 sequence: CASSQDRKSGQANEQFF. In nucleotides, the CDR3 is TGTGCCAGCAGCCAAGATCGGAAGTCGGGACAGGCAAATGAGCAGTTCTTC.

The chain uses TRBV28 and TRBJ2-7; 7 nucleotides line up with TRBD2. Germline-derived CDR1 and CDR2 are MDHEN and SYDVKM. There are 12 residues in the CDR3. Trimming cost V 3 bases and J 12 bases; bases outside gene matches: 8. The CDR3 region has the DNA TGTGCCAGCAGTTTTCCTAGCGGAAACTGGTACTTC. It translates to CASSFPSGNWYF.

This clone was counted between two and nine times. This rearrangement joins TRBV7-8 to TRBJ2-3, with 9 bases that match TRBD2. This CDR3 is 15 amino acids long. Unmatched junction bases numbered 4, after V lost 2 bases and J lost 4 bases. Germline V gene lookup returns CDR1 SGHVS and CDR2 FQNEAQ. Here the CDR3 DNA reads TGTGCCAGCAGCTTATATGGGACTAGCCCAGATACGCAGTATTTT. Translated: CASSLYGTSPDTQYF.

The rearrangement uses TRBV6-5 and TRBJ1-3; D call uncertain. CDR1 and CDR2 (germline): MNHEY, SVGAGI. The V gene lost 0 bases and the J gene lost 0 bases, with 6 bases spanning the gap. This CDR3 comprises 15 residues. For the CDR3, the DNA is TGTGCCAGCAGTTACTCACCGAGCTCTGGAAACACCATATATTTT. It yields the protein CASSYSPSSGNTIYF.

This clone was counted a few times. CDR3 sequence (DNA): TGTGCCAGCAGTGGCCTTGAGGGTACCCTACGTCAGCAGTTCTTC. Protein product: CASSGLEGTLRQQFF. J is TRBJ2-1 and V is TRBV2; possibly TRBD2 for D (5 bases). There are 15 residues in the CDR3. Trimming cost V 4 bases and J 11 bases, with 21 bases left between them. CDR1 and CDR2 from the germline V gene are SNHLY and FYNNEI.

This clone came up a few times. V and J are TRBV30 and TRBJ2-1; weak D call: TRBD1 (5 bases). Germline assignment: CDR1 GTSNPN and CDR2 SVGIG (reference sequence). This CDR3 contains 13 residues. Between the trimmed V and J ends, which lost 0 bases and 8 bases, there was a span of 11 bases. The CDR3 nucleotides are TGTGCCTGGAGTGTCCACAGGTTCGATGAGCAGTTCTTC. Translation gives CAWSVHRFDEQFF.

This clone was seen more than once but under ten times. This chain connects TRBV27 to TRBJ2-6; possible D gene TRBD1, 6 bases. The CDR3 totals 15 residues. The germline CDR1 and CDR2 sequences are MNHEY and SMNVEV (reference sequence). Trimming shortened V by 5 bases and J by 1 base, and 9 bases separated the two germline ends. CDR3 coding DNA: TGTGCCAGCAGTCCCGGGACATCTGGGGCCAACGTCCTGACTTTC. As protein: CASSPGTSGANVLTF.

This clone came up a few times. This chain links TRBV5-6 with TRBJ2-7; 9 bases agree with TRBD1. The germline CDR1 and CDR2 sequences are SGHDT and YYEEEE. Trimming cost V 2 bases and J 1 base; bases outside gene matches: 4. The CDR3 runs to 15 residues. The chain's CDR3 is CASSFGTGRSYEQYF. For the CDR3, the DNA is TGTGCCAGCAGCTTCGGGACAGGGCGGTCCTACGAGCAGTACTTC.

The rearrangement links TRBV6-6 to TRBJ1-2; tentatively, D is TRBD1 (6 bases). Trimming took 6 bases from V and 0 from J, leaving 14 bases between them. Germline CDR1 is MNHNY and CDR2 is SVGAGI (reference sequence). The CDR3 has 15 amino acids. This chain's CDR3 is CASRQYRDPNYGYTF. The CDR3 region has the DNA TGTGCCAGCAGGCAATACAGGGATCCTAACTATGGCTACACCTTC.

The CDR3 loop is CASSLKSSGETQYF. For the CDR3, the DNA is TGTGCCAGCAGCTTGAAAAGTTCAGGGGAGACCCAGTACTTC. The rearrangement joins TRBV5-4 to TRBJ2-5; D perhaps matches TRBD1 (5 bases). V was cut by 1 base and J by 5 bases, with 12 bases left in between. Germline V gene sequence: CDR1 SGHNT, CDR2 YYREEE (reference sequence). CDR3 length: 14 amino acids.

This rearrangement joins TRBV7-6 to TRBJ2-2, with TRBD1 matching 11 bases. J lost 4 bases, V lost 5 bases, and 3 bases had no gene match. The CDR3 contains 15 residues. The germline gives CDR1 SGHVS, CDR2 FNYEAQ. The CDR3 spells CASSQGTGGTGELFF. The CDR3 coding sequence is TGTGCCAGCAGCCAAGGGACAGGGGGCACCGGGGAGCTGTTTTTT.

The chain has TRBV7-2 and TRBJ2-1, with D hard to call. This CDR3 comprises 12 residues. Per the germline V gene, CDR1 is SGHTA and CDR2 is FQGNSA. The ends were cut back, 3 bases at V and 8 bases at J, with 8 bases in the middle. The CDR3 region is CASSFYNDEQFF. The DNA of the CDR3 is TGTGCCAGCAGCTTCTATAACGATGAGCAGTTCTTC. Complete variable domain (other parts from reference TRBV7-2 and TRBJ2-1): GAGVSQSPSNKVTEKGKDVELRCDPISGHTALYWYRQSLGQGLEFLIYFQGNSAPDKSGLPSDRFSAERTGGSVSTLTIQRTQQEDSAVYLCASSFYNDEQFFGPGTRLTVL.

This chain connects TRBV29-1 to TRBJ2-3, with 8 bases aligning to TRBD1. V lost 4 bases and J lost 2; bases outside the gene matches: 8. Germline CDR1 and CDR2: SQVTM and ANQGSEA. The CDR3 is 15 residues long. CDR3 bases: TGCAGCGTTGCCCTTGACAGGGGATACACAGATACGCAGTATTTT. Amino acids: CSVALDRGYTDTQYF.

This chain joins TRBV7-9 and TRBJ2-7, with TRBD2 as a possible D gene (6 bases). Germline V lookup: CDR1 SEHNR, CDR2 FQNEAQ (reference sequence). This CDR3 has 14 residues. Trimming pared 1 base from V and 5 bases from J, leaving 12 bases between. CDR3 in amino acids: CASSLVAGTDEQYF. The CDR3 nucleotides read TGTGCCAGCAGCTTAGTGGCGGGGACCGACGAGCAGTACTTC.

The CDR3 DNA reads as TGTGCCAGCAGCCAACGGGGGTACAGGGGATACGAGCAGTACTTC. Translating it yields CASSQRGYRGYEQYF. This chain joins TRBV7-7 and TRBJ2-7; TRBD1 is a possible D gene (7 bases). The V and J ends lost 5 bases and 4 bases respectively, with 18 bases between them. The CDR3 totals 15 residues. The germline V gene encodes CDR1 SSHAT and CDR2 FNYEAQ (reference sequence).

The rearrangement uses TRBV7-9 and TRBJ2-2; 12 bases map to TRBD2. V lost 5 bases to trimming and J lost 6 bases; unmatched junction nucleotides: 13. Per the germline V gene, CDR1 is SEHNR and CDR2 is FQNEAQ (reference sequence). The CDR3 is 18 residues long. This CDR3 is CASSLLTSGSFLAGELFF. CDR3 sequence (DNA): TGTGCCAGCAGCCTCCTGACTAGCGGGAGCTTTTTAGCCGGGGAGCTGTTTTTT.

The chain employs TRBV7-9 and TRBJ2-7; 8 bases are shared with TRBD2. Per the germline V gene, CDR1 is SEHNR and CDR2 is FQNEAQ (reference sequence). This CDR3 has 13 amino acids. Trimming at V came to 4 bases and at J to 3 bases, leaving 2 bases not matched to a gene. CDR3 sequence: CASSSGTSYEQYF. DNA for the CDR3: TGTGCCAGCAGCTCCGGGACTAGCTACGAGCAGTACTTC.

V usage is TRBV7-2 and J usage is TRBJ1-1; D uncertain. Germline CDR1 is SGHTA and CDR2 is FQGNSA. V lost 2 bases and J lost 7, with 8 bases in between. The CDR3 is 12 residues long. The CDR3 sequence: CASSLTPGEAFF. The CDR3 DNA is TGTGCCAGCAGCTTAACGCCCGGTGAAGCTTTCTTT.

This clone has just a few counts. This chain joins TRBV2 and TRBJ1-2, with D uncertain. V gave up 1 base and J gave up 4 bases, with 7 bases separating them. CDR1 and CDR2 from the germline V gene are SNHLY and FYNNEI. This CDR3 is 13 amino acids long. Written as DNA, the CDR3 is TGTGCCAGCAGTGAAGGGCCGTCCTATGGCTACACCTTC. Protein product: CASSEGPSYGYTF.

J is TRBJ2-7 and V is TRBV4-1; TRBD2 might be the D (5 bases). The CDR3 totals 16 residues. Germline V gives CDR1 MGHRA, CDR2 YSYEKL. The V gene lost 0 bases and the J gene lost 2 bases, with 14 bases spanning the gap. The CDR3 here is CASSQEPPSGTYEQYF. The CDR3 nucleotides read TGCGCCAGCAGCCAAGAACCACCCAGCGGAACCTACGAGCAGTACTTC.

This clone occurred a few times. V usage is TRBV7-9 and J usage is TRBJ1-1; D is uncertain. This CDR3 is 14 amino acids long. CDR1 SEHNR and CDR2 FQNEAQ come from the germline V gene (reference sequence). V lost 7 bases and J lost 11, with 23 bases in between. CDR3 bases: TGTGCCAGCACCTCTGGGAGCCTCCCGGGCAGGGCTTTCTTT. It yields the protein CASTSGSLPGRAFF.

The V call is TRBV28, the J call TRBJ1-1; 8 bases are a match to TRBD1. The CDR3 runs to 15 residues. Germline-derived CDR1 and CDR2 are MDHEN and SYDVKM. Losses at the gene ends were 2 bases for V and 5 bases for J; bases not matched to a gene: 7. CDR3 loop: CASSLRRTGLTEAFF. CDR3 DNA sequence: TGTGCCAGCAGTTTACGCCGGACAGGGCTAACTGAAGCTTTCTTT.